One sample yielded the 28 T cell receptor beta chains listed below, sequenced in a study of blood T cell repertoires in COVID-19. Only in-frame clones appear in the TCRdb table, and some are missing; sequencing was by immunoSEQ multiplex PCR. Among a few hundred thousand clones listed, over 75% were seen once. Sample: PBMCs or T cells enriched from blood (not recorded which). Receptor source: a man in his forties or fifties in a cohort exposed to, infected with or recovered from COVID-19 (not recorded which).

In this sample, this clone turned up a few times. Germline and junction disagree at one end, which may indicate a read error. V is TRBV4-2 and J is TRBJ2-7; TRBD2 agrees at 7 bases. This CDR3 region has 13 residues. CDR1 is LGHNA and CDR2 is YNFKEQ in the germline V gene. CDR3 region: CASSQEAPGTTHF. CDR3 coding DNA: TGTGCCAGCAGCCAAGAGGCCCCCGGGACTACCCACTTC.

The J gene is TRBJ2-3, the V gene TRBV4-1; unclear D gene. This CDR3 spans 12 amino acids. V gave up 0 bases and J gave up 8 bases, with 6 bases separating them. Germline V gene lookup returns CDR1 MGHRA and CDR2 YSYEKL. CDR3 nucleotide sequence: TGCGCCAGCAGCCAAGAAGCAGGTACGCAGTATTTT. Its protein product is CASSQEAGTQYF.

The chain recombines TRBV2 with TRBJ1-2; tentative D call: TRBD1 (6 bases). The CDR3 spans 13 residues. CDR1 SNHLY and CDR2 FYNNEI come from the germline V gene. V was cut by 6 bases and J by 9 bases, with 17 bases left in between. The DNA for the CDR3 is TGTGCCAGCAGGACGGACAGTACCCCTAGCTACACCTTC. Translating gives CASRTDSTPSYTF.

The chain employs TRBV27 and TRBJ2-2, with 7 bases identical to TRBD1. The J segment lost 0 bases and the V segment lost 5 bases, leaving 6 bases of the junction unmatched. This CDR3 is built from 16 residues. Germline V lookup: CDR1 MNHEY, CDR2 SMNVEV (reference sequence). For the CDR3, the DNA is TGTGCCAGCAGTGACTTCGGGACAGCGAACACCGGGGAGCTGTTTTTT. Protein: CASSDFGTANTGELFF.

The chain joins TRBV5-6 to TRBJ1-5; 8 bases are a match to TRBD1. CDR1 is SGHDT and CDR2 is YYEEEE in the germline V gene. J gave up 6 bases and V 4 bases, and 3 bases lay outside the gene matches. This CDR3 region has 13 residues. For the CDR3, the DNA is TGTGCCAGCAGCCGTGACAGGGGTCAGCCCCAGCATTTT. This translates into CASSRDRGQPQHF.

This clone was observed a single time. The chain uses TRBV19 and TRBJ2-3; TRBD1 agrees at 9 bases. The germline V gene has CDR1 LNHDA and CDR2 SQIVND (reference sequence). The CDR3 consists of 15 residues. Trimming at V came to 6 bases and at J to 2 bases, leaving 6 bases not matched to a gene. The CDR3 region is CASSRDRETTDTQYF. In DNA form, the CDR3 reads TGTGCCAGTAGCAGGGACAGGGAGACCACAGATACGCAGTATTTT.

V gene TRBV6-2 or TRBV6-3 combines with J gene TRBJ2-1, with 13 bases aligning to TRBD2. CDR3 length equals 16 residues. J gave up 6 bases and V 5 bases, and 7 bases lay outside the gene matches. Germline values: CDR1 MNHEY, CDR2 SVGEGT. The CDR3 reads CASSQRGLAGANEQFF. DNA for the CDR3: TGTGCCAGCAGTCAACGTGGACTAGCGGGAGCCAATGAGCAGTTCTTC.

The V call is TRBV12-5, the J call TRBJ2-1; unclear D gene. Germline V gives CDR1 LGHNT, CDR2 FRNRAP. The CDR3 is 14 amino acids. V lost 1 base to trimming and J lost 5 bases, with 9 bases between them. The DNA for the CDR3 is TGTGCTAGTGGTTTGGGGCAGAACCACAATGAGCAGTTCTTC. Amino acids: CASGLGQNHNEQFF.

The chain employs TRBV11-2 and TRBJ2-7, with D perhaps TRBD1 (6 bases). Germline-derived CDR1 and CDR2 are SGHAT and FQNNGV. The CDR3 sequence is 15 residues long. The V end lost 5 bases, the J end lost 5 bases, and 19 bases lay between the germline ends. The CDR3 spells CASSTNPGQRDEQYF. The CDR3 region has the DNA TGTGCCAGCAGCACAAATCCGGGACAAAGGGACGAGCAGTACTTC.

V and J are TRBV3-1 (or the pseudogene TRBV3-2) and TRBJ2-7; D is unresolved. The germline CDR1 and CDR2 sequences are LGHDT and YNNKEL (reference sequence). V dropped 5 bases and J dropped 5 bases, with 7 bases sitting between them. CDR3 length: 11 residues. CDR3 bases: TGTGCCAGCAGCTCGGTCCACGAGCAGTACTTC. Protein sequence: CASSSVHEQYF.

The J gene is TRBJ1-5, the V gene TRBV6-5; 7 bases map to TRBD1. This CDR3 region has 14 residues. J was trimmed by 7 bases and V by 5 bases; bases with no gene match: 8. The germline CDR1 and CDR2 sequences are MNHEY and SVGAGI. CDR3 sequence reads: CASSRQGGHQPQHF. As DNA, the CDR3 is TGTGCCAGCAGTCGACAGGGCGGGCACCAGCCCCAGCATTTT.

This clone showed up just a few times. CDR3 sequence reads: CASNRQGANIQYF. CDR3 bases: TGTGCCAGCAACCGACAGGGTGCAAACATTCAGTACTTC. The chain carries TRBV5-6 and TRBJ2-4; 7 bases are a match to TRBD1. Unmatched junction bases numbered 6, after V lost 6 bases and J lost 6 bases. Germline loops: CDR1 SGHDT, CDR2 YYEEEE. The CDR3 is 13 amino acids. Full variable domain (missing parts from reference TRBV5-6 and TRBJ2-4): DAGVTQSPTHLIKTRGQQVTLRCSPKSGHDTVSWYQQALGQGPQFIFQYYEEEERQRGNFPDRFSGHQFPNYSSELNVNALLLGDSALYLCASNRQGANIQYFGAGTRLSVL.

This sequence joins TRBV27 and TRBJ2-5; 7 bases agree with TRBD1. V shed 5 bases and J 4 bases; nucleotides not matched to a gene: 7. Germline-derived CDR1 and CDR2 are MNHEY and SMNVEV (reference sequence). This CDR3 contains 14 residues. CDR3 amino acids: CASSKGATGETQYF. As DNA, the CDR3 is TGTGCCAGCAGTAAGGGGGCAACGGGAGAGACCCAGTACTTC.

This clone has just one count. The V gene is TRBV27, the J gene TRBJ1-5; tentatively, D is TRBD1 (6 bases). Germline V lookup: CDR1 MNHEY, CDR2 SMNVEV (reference sequence). Trimming stripped 1 base from V and 2 bases from J, with 6 bases between. This CDR3 spans 14 amino acids. Written as DNA, the CDR3 is TGTGCCAGCAGTTTATACAGGGGCAATCAGCCCCAGCATTTT. This gives the protein CASSLYRGNQPQHF.

The chain couples TRBV5-4 to TRBJ1-2, with D possibly being TRBD1 (5 bases). Trimming removed 2 bases from V and 2 bases from J, with 10 bases in between. CDR1 SGHNT and CDR2 YYREEE come from the germline V gene (reference sequence). The CDR3 is made up of 14 amino acids. In nucleotides, the CDR3 is TGTGCCAGCAGCTTTCAGGGTATGAACTATGGCTACACCTTC. It translates to CASSFQGMNYGYTF.

The CDR3 is CASSFPGQGVYEQYF. CDR3 coding DNA: TGTGCCAGCAGTTTCCCGGGACAGGGGGTATACGAGCAGTACTTC. This chain links TRBV27 with TRBJ2-7; 11 nucleotides align to TRBD1. The germline gives CDR1 MNHEY, CDR2 SMNVEV (reference sequence). Trimming took 3 bases from V and 4 from J; bases not matched to a gene: 5. The CDR3 runs to 15 residues.

The chain links TRBV10-3 to TRBJ2-3; possible D gene TRBD1, 5 bases. V lost 3 bases and J lost 4, with 11 bases in between. The CDR3 sequence is 14 residues long. Germline values: CDR1 ENHRY, CDR2 SYGVKD. The CDR3 DNA reads as TGTGCCATCAGTGAACAGGATGGAGCAGATACGCAGTATTTT. It codes for CAISEQDGADTQYF.

The CDR3 DNA follows: TGTGCCAGCAGCAAGGGGACTAGCGGGTCCTCCTACAATGAGCAGTTCTTC. It is translated as CASSKGTSGSSYNEQFF. The chain joins TRBV2 to TRBJ2-1; 12 bases are a match to TRBD2. Trimming took 6 bases from V and 0 from J; bases not matched to a gene: 6. The CDR3 sequence is 17 residues long. CDR1 and CDR2 (germline): SNHLY, FYNNEI.

The chain recombines TRBV27 with TRBJ2-1; 8 nucleotides match TRBD2. CDR1 and CDR2 from the germline V gene are MNHEY and SMNVEV (reference sequence). CDR3 length: 15 amino acids. Trimming at V came to 5 bases and at J to 7 bases, leaving 10 bases not matched to a gene. The CDR3 here is CASSPWEAGVNEQFF. DNA for the CDR3: TGTGCCAGCAGTCCCTGGGAAGCGGGAGTAAATGAGCAGTTCTTC.

The chain couples TRBV29-1 to TRBJ1-2; TRBD1 matches 7 bases. With V trimmed by 4 bases and J by 6 bases, 11 bases remained unmatched. The CDR3 extends over 14 amino acids. The germline V gene encodes CDR1 SQVTM and CDR2 ANQGSEA. The CDR3 nucleotides are TGCAGCGTTGTCCCACTGACAGGGTCCCATGGCTACACCTTC. Amino acid sequence: CSVVPLTGSHGYTF.

The chain employs TRBV11-2 and TRBJ1-3; D is possibly TRBD1 (5 bases). Trimming removed 6 bases from V and 2 bases from J, with 11 bases in between. The CDR3 runs 14 residues. Germline V gene data show CDR1 as SGHAT and CDR2 as FQNNGV. CDR3 sequence: CASRGFRAGNTIYF. CDR3 sequence (DNA): TGTGCCAGCAGAGGATTCAGGGCTGGAAACACCATATATTTT.

This clone was seen once. The chain couples TRBV11-2 to TRBJ2-7; TRBD1 is a possible D gene (7 bases). V shed 2 bases and J shed 0 bases, with 11 bases lying between them. Germline V gene data show CDR1 as SGHAT and CDR2 as FQNNGV. This CDR3 is built from 15 residues. Here the CDR3 reads CASSLQQGGSYEQYF. For the CDR3, the DNA is TGTGCCAGCAGCTTACAGCAGGGGGGCTCCTACGAGCAGTACTTC.

This clone was seen a single time. This chain connects TRBV9 to TRBJ2-2; 8 bases match TRBD2. CDR1 and CDR2 from the germline V gene are SGDLS and YYNGEE. The CDR3 contains 15 residues. After removal of 7 bases from V and 0 bases from J, the junction contained 5 bases not matched to a gene. This chain's CDR3 is CASAGTRANTGELFF. In nucleotides, the CDR3 is TGTGCCAGCGCTGGGACTAGGGCGAACACCGGGGAGCTGTTTTTT.

This clone was detected only a few times. This chain connects TRBV10-2 to TRBJ1-2; D might be TRBD1 (6 bases). Germline CDR1 and CDR2: WSHSY and SAAADI. Trimming took 10 bases from V and 6 from J, leaving 15 bases between them. The CDR3 spans 12 residues. The CDR3 region is CAIEKGVDGYTF. DNA of the CDR3: TGCGCCATCGAAAAGGGGGTAGATGGCTACACCTTC.

This clone was counted between two and nine times. The chain employs TRBV5-1 and TRBJ1-5; D gene ambiguous. V shed 0 bases and J shed 0 bases, with 4 bases lying between them. This CDR3 region has 14 residues. The germline CDR1 and CDR2 sequences are SGHRS and YFSETQ. The CDR3 reads CASSLGLSNQPQHF. The CDR3 DNA follows: TGCGCCAGCAGCTTGGGACTTAGCAATCAGCCCCAGCATTTT.

To note about this clone: This sample includes further DNA sequences coding for the same CDR3. The chain recombines TRBV5-1 with TRBJ2-7; tentative D call: TRBD2 (6 bases). The CDR3 has 13 amino acids. V lost 2 bases and J lost 0, with 6 bases in between. CDR1 and CDR2 from the germline V gene are SGHRS and YFSETQ. CDR3 in amino acids: CASSFSGSYEQYF. CDR3 nucleotide sequence: TGCGCCAGCAGCTTTAGCGGCTCCTACGAGCAGTACTTC.

As DNA, the CDR3 is TGTGCCAGTAGTATTATCACAGGTACTCAGCTAGCCAAAAACATTCAGTACTTC. It codes for CASSIITGTQLAKNIQYF. The chain couples TRBV19 to TRBJ2-4; TRBD1 is a possible D gene (5 bases). The CDR3 is made up of 18 amino acids. Germline-derived CDR1 and CDR2 are LNHDA and SQIVND (reference sequence). V dropped 3 bases and J dropped 0 bases, with 18 bases sitting between them.

This rearrangement joins TRBV12-1 to TRBJ1-5. TRBV12-1 is tagged as a pseudogene. This CDR3 is 18 amino acids long. CDR3 bases: TGTGCCAGCAGCTTTGAATCCCCGCCTCCGGTAGCTATCAGCCCCCAGCATTTT. It encodes CASSFESPPPVAISPQHF.